The next 21 T cell receptor beta chains were all read from a single sample in a study of long-term antiretroviral therapy in people with HIV. This was the immunoSEQ v3.0 assay at survey level. TCRdb keeps only in-frame clones here, not all; method: immunoSEQ multiplex PCR. The sample comprises about 15,000 clones, roughly 80% of which are singletons, and around 15% rests with the top ten. Sequenced here: unsorted PBMCs, sampled 1.5 years before starting antiretroviral therapy. The receptor set was obtained from a woman aged 45-65 years with HIV.

CDR3 nucleotide sequence: TGTGCCAGCAGTCCCCTTGACAGGGGGGGTGAAAAACTGTTTTTT. This gives the protein CASSPLDRGGEKLFF. The gene calls are TRBV27 and TRBJ1-4, with TRBD1 matching over 9 bases. Germline lookup yields CDR1 MNHEY and CDR2 SMNVEV (reference sequence). The CDR3 covers 15 residues. Losses at the gene ends were 5 bases for V and 7 bases for J; bases not matched to a gene: 8.

The V and J genes are TRBV19 and TRBJ1-1; D uncertain. Trimming shortened V by 2 bases and J by 1 base, and 5 bases separated the two germline ends. The germline CDR1 and CDR2 sequences are LNHDA and SQIVND (reference sequence). The CDR3 length is 13 residues. The CDR3 nucleotides read TGTGCCAGTAGTATATTAGGGAACACTGAAGCTTTCTTT. Its translation is CASSILGNTEAFF.

This chain links TRBV30 with TRBJ2-3, with TRBD2 matching over 11 bases. The junction had 1 base not matched to a gene; V was cut back by 2 bases and J by 6 bases. The CDR3 contains 13 residues. Per the germline V gene, CDR1 is GTSNPN and CDR2 is SVGIG (reference sequence). CDR3 in amino acids: CAWSWTSGDTQYF. For the CDR3, the DNA is TGTGCCTGGAGTTGGACTAGCGGGGATACGCAGTATTTT.

The rearrangement joins TRBV27 to TRBJ2-2; a weak D match, TRBD2 (5 bases). Between the trimmed V and J ends, which lost 2 bases and 7 bases, there was a span of 8 bases. Germline values: CDR1 MNHEY, CDR2 SMNVEV (reference sequence). The CDR3 extends over 13 amino acids. CDR3 nucleotide sequence: TGTGCCAGCAGTTTAGGGAGTAGCGGGGAGCTGTTTTTT. Amino acid sequence: CASSLGSSGELFF.

This sequence joins TRBV5-6 and TRBJ2-5, with TRBD2 matching 10 bases. The CDR3 is 18 amino acids. CDR1 and CDR2 from the germline V gene are SGHDT and YYEEEE. V trimming: 1 base; J trimming: 5 bases; junction bases outside the gene matches: 14. CDR3 sequence reads: CASSLMGLAGVGRETQYF. The DNA of the CDR3 is TGTGCCAGCAGCTTGATGGGGCTAGCGGGGGTCGGGAGGGAGACCCAGTACTTC.

This clone has just a few counts. The chain employs TRBV6-1 and TRBJ1-5, with D unclear. There are 13 residues in the CDR3. Per the germline V gene, CDR1 is MNHNS and CDR2 is SASEGT. The V end was cut by 3 bases, the J end by 5 bases, with 8 bases between. CDR3 residues: CASSESVDQPQHF. CDR3 bases: TGTGCCAGCAGTGAGAGCGTGGATCAGCCCCAGCATTTT.

The chain has TRBV2 and TRBJ2-1, with D possibly being TRBD1 (6 bases). The CDR3 has 13 amino acids. Trimming took off 7 bases at V and 5 bases at J, with 12 bases between the two ends. Germline CDR1 and CDR2: SNHLY and FYNNEI. The CDR3, as DNA: TGTGCCAGCAACCTGAGGGGGAACAATGAGCAGTTCTTC. Translating gives CASNLRGNNEQFF.

This clone was observed a few times. This chain uses TRBV30 with TRBJ2-7; TRBD2 agrees at 8 bases. The CDR3 covers 15 residues. CDR1 and CDR2 (germline): GTSNPN, SVGIG (reference sequence). V trimming: 0 bases; J trimming: 4 bases; junction bases outside the gene matches: 8. For the CDR3, the DNA is TGTGCCTGGAGTGTAGGGAGCGGGGGCCCATACGAGCAGTACTTC. This sequence encodes CAWSVGSGGPYEQYF. Based on the CDR3 plus reference TRBV30 and TRBJ2-7, the full variable domain is SQTIHQWPATLVQPVGSPLSLECTVEGTSNPNLYWYRQAAGRGLQLLFYSVGIGQISSEVPQNLSASRPQDRQFILSSKKLLLSDSGFYLCAWSVGSGGPYEQYFGPGTRLTVT.

V usage is TRBV30 and J usage is TRBJ2-6; no reliable D call. CDR3 size: 12 residues. V dropped 6 bases and J dropped 1 base, with 4 bases sitting between them. The V gene's germline CDR1 is GTSNPN and CDR2 SVGIG (reference sequence). This CDR3 is CACFSGANVLTF. The DNA of the CDR3 is TGTGCCTGTTTTTCTGGGGCCAACGTCCTGACTTTC.

The J gene is TRBJ2-1, the V gene TRBV9, with 12 bases identical to TRBD2. CDR3 length equals 15 residues. Per the germline V gene, CDR1 is SGDLS and CDR2 is YYNGEE. V was pared by 4 bases and J by 8 bases, with 7 bases of the junction left unmatched. The CDR3 loop reads CASSPRTSGDDEQFF. The CDR3 DNA reads as TGTGCCAGCAGCCCTCGGACTAGCGGGGACGATGAGCAGTTCTTC.

V and J are TRBV7-6 and TRBJ2-1; TRBD2 matches 8 bases. The J segment lost 7 bases and the V segment lost 5 bases, leaving 7 bases of the junction unmatched. The CDR3 consists of 14 residues. Germline lookup yields CDR1 SGHVS and CDR2 FNYEAQ. CDR3 nucleotides: TGTGCCAGCAGCCCACTAGCGGCCGCAAATGAGCAGTTCTTC. It translates to CASSPLAAANEQFF.

The J gene is TRBJ2-3, the V gene TRBV7-3; D unclear. This CDR3 has 16 amino acids. From germline, CDR1 is SGHTA and CDR2 FQGTGA. V was shortened by 0 bases and J by 5 bases, with 15 bases between the two germline ends. CDR3 protein: CASSLTGRQSVDTQYF. DNA of the CDR3: TGTGCCAGCAGCTTAACCGGGCGTCAGAGTGTAGATACGCAGTATTTT.

The chain has TRBV6-1 and TRBJ1-2; tentative D call: TRBD1 (5 bases). CDR1 is MNHNS, CDR2 SASEGT, per germline. The CDR3 has 12 residues. Trimming stripped 5 bases from V and 7 bases from J, with 11 bases between. CDR3 protein: CASSLKTAGYTF. In DNA form, the CDR3 reads TGTGCCAGCAGTCTAAAGACAGCTGGCTACACCTTC.

This chain joins TRBV7-3 and TRBJ2-7; TRBD1 might be the D (6 bases). The CDR3 length is 13 residues. Trimming cost V 5 bases and J 5 bases, with 13 bases left between them. CDR1 is SGHTA and CDR2 is FQGTGA in the germline V gene. The DNA of the CDR3 is TGTGCCAGCAGCCCCGCAGGGGCGGACGAGCAGTACTTC. It encodes CASSPAGADEQYF.

The chain uses TRBV12-2 and TRBJ1-2; the table's D gene call, TRBD1, was not cross checked with the DNA. TRBV12-2 is flagged as a pseudogene. The CDR3 extends over 13 amino acids. CDR3 in DNA: TGTGCAAGTCGGGAGAGACAGGGCTATGGCTACACCTTC. Residues: CASRERQGYGYTF.

The chain links TRBV7-9 to TRBJ2-3, with D possibly being TRBD2 (6 bases). V dropped 11 bases and J dropped 4 bases, with 7 bases sitting between them. Germline-derived CDR1 and CDR2 are SEHNR and FQNEAQ (reference sequence). The CDR3 runs to 10 residues. The CDR3 sequence: CAPGADTQYF. The CDR3 region has the DNA TGTGCCCCGGGGGCAGATACGCAGTATTTT.

CDR3 bases: TGCGCCAGCAGCTTGGGGCAGCAGCTCTTCAACTATGGCTACACCTTC. As protein: CASSLGQQLFNYGYTF. The chain is built from TRBV4-1 and TRBJ1-2; D may be TRBD1 (5 bases). The germline V gene has CDR1 MGHRA and CDR2 YSYEKL. CDR3 length: 16 amino acids. V lost 5 bases and J lost 2, with 18 bases in between.

This chain joins TRBV7-9 and TRBJ2-1, with 9 bases identical to TRBD1. V lost 6 bases to trimming and J lost 4 bases; unmatched junction nucleotides: 7. The CDR3 runs to 15 residues. Germline CDR1 SEHNR, CDR2 FQNEAQ (reference sequence). The CDR3 protein is CASSTGGDEYNEQFF. The CDR3, as DNA: TGTGCCAGCAGTACAGGGGGCGATGAATACAATGAGCAGTTCTTC.

V gene TRBV5-1 combines with J gene TRBJ1-3; D is possibly TRBD1 (6 bases). Between the trimmed V and J ends, which lost 3 bases and 4 bases, there was a span of 14 bases. CDR1 is SGHRS and CDR2 is YFSETQ in the germline V gene. The CDR3 spans 15 residues. CDR3 protein: CASSSTGLEGNTIYF. In DNA form, the CDR3 reads TGCGCCAGCAGCTCGACAGGACTGGAGGGAAACACCATATATTTT. The full variable domain, completed using reference TRBV5-1 and TRBJ1-3, is KAGVTQTPRYLIKTRGQQVTLSCSPISGHRSVSWYQQTPGQGLQFLFEYFSETQRNKGNFPGRFSGRQFSNSRSEMNVSTLELGDSALYLCASSSTGLEGNTIYFGEGSWLTVV.

The chain has TRBV13 and TRBJ1-4; D not resolved. Germline V lookup: CDR1 PRHDT, CDR2 FYEKMQ (reference sequence). This CDR3 comprises 14 residues. Trimming shortened V by 5 bases and J by 2 bases, and 9 bases separated the two germline ends. The CDR3 protein is CASSRASTNEKLFF. The CDR3 DNA reads as TGTGCCAGCAGCAGGGCTTCGACTAATGAAAAACTGTTTTTT.

V usage is TRBV4-1 and J usage is TRBJ1-6, with 10 bases that match TRBD1. In germline, CDR1 is MGHRA, CDR2 YSYEKL. V was pared by 0 bases and J by 4 bases, with 0 bases of the junction left unmatched. This CDR3 contains 16 residues. For the CDR3, the DNA is TGCGCCAGCAGCCAAGAGGGACAGGGGTATAATTCACCCCTCCACTTT. It encodes CASSQEGQGYNSPLHF.